Below, 21 T cell receptor beta chains from the same sample are listed, as sequenced in a study of blood T cell repertoires in COVID-19. Some clones are missing from TCRdb's copy, which holds only in-frame ones; the method was immunoSEQ multiplex PCR. The sample records 130,000 to 150,000 clones, 75% to 90% being singletons. The sample comprised peripheral blood. These receptors were taken from a woman aged 60-70 years with COVID-19, enrolled during active disease.

This chain links TRBV5-1 with TRBJ2-7; 9 bases match TRBD2. This CDR3 has 18 residues. CDR1 is SGHRS and CDR2 is YFSETQ in the germline V gene. After removal of 0 bases from V and 2 bases from J, the junction contained 12 bases not matched to a gene. Written as DNA, the CDR3 is TGCGCCAGCAGCTTGGCCCCCCCGGGCGGGGGGGGGACCTACGAGCAGTACTTC. Translating it yields CASSLAPPGGGGTYEQYF.

This chain uses TRBV19 with TRBJ1-5, with a weak D call TRBD1 (6 bases). Between the trimmed V and J ends, which lost 8 bases and 0 bases, there was a span of 11 bases. Germline V lookup: CDR1 LNHDA, CDR2 SQIVND (reference sequence). The CDR3 loop spans 14 amino acids. The CDR3 DNA is TGTGCCAGTGTACAGGGAATTAGCAATCAGCCCCAGCATTTT. Translation: CASVQGISNQPQHF.

V usage is TRBV6-2 or TRBV6-3 and J usage is TRBJ1-2; TRBD1 is a possible D gene (6 bases). Germline V gene sequence: CDR1 MNHEY, CDR2 SVGEGT. The CDR3 covers 15 residues. V shed 2 bases and J shed 4 bases, with 14 bases lying between them. The CDR3 spells CASSYADRLFYGYTF. The CDR3 DNA sequence: TGTGCCAGCAGTTACGCCGACAGGCTATTCTATGGCTACACCTTC.

V and J are TRBV11-2 and TRBJ2-1, with TRBD2 matching over 8 bases. The V gene end was trimmed by 7 bases and the J gene end by 1 base; junction bases not matched to a gene: 18. Germline-derived CDR1 and CDR2 are SGHAT and FQNNGV. This CDR3 region has 19 residues. The CDR3 loop reads CASNTPSGGRGGSYNEQFF. CDR3 nucleotide sequence: TGTGCCAGCAACACCCCCTCGGGGGGGCGTGGGGGGTCCTACAATGAGCAGTTCTTC.

Points on this clone: The same CDR3 arises from other DNA sequences in this sample as well. The J gene is TRBJ1-4, the V gene TRBV18; D perhaps matches TRBD1 (5 bases). V was cut by 0 bases and J by 5 bases, with 10 bases left in between. This CDR3 region has 15 residues. Germline assignment: CDR1 KGHSH and CDR2 LQKENI. As DNA, the CDR3 is TGTGCCAGCTCACCACCCCCAGGGCAAAATGAAAAACTGTTTTTT. Translated: CASSPPPGQNEKLFF.

V is TRBV7-9 and J is TRBJ1-1, with 9 positions matching TRBD1. Trimming took 4 bases from V and 7 from J; bases not matched to a gene: 7. CDR1 and CDR2 (germline): SEHNR, FQNEAQ (reference sequence). CDR3 length: 14 amino acids. The CDR3 DNA reads as TGTGCCAGCAGCTCGCGACAGGGGGTTGTTGAAGCTTTCTTT. Translating it yields CASSSRQGVVEAFF.

The sample holds a few counts of this clone. This chain connects TRBV5-1 to TRBJ2-3; no clear D. V lost 4 bases to trimming and J lost 0 bases, with 9 bases between them. Germline V gives CDR1 SGHRS, CDR2 YFSETQ. This CDR3 comprises 14 residues. The DNA of the CDR3 is TGCGCCAGCAGCCGCCTATTGAGCACAGATACGCAGTATTTT. Amino acids: CASSRLLSTDTQYF.

The chain recombines TRBV7-3 with TRBJ2-1, with TRBD2 identical over 8 bases. After removal of 3 bases from V and 0 bases from J, the junction contained 4 bases not matched to a gene. This CDR3 region has 16 residues. Germline V CDR1 and CDR2: SGHTA, FQGTGA. As DNA, the CDR3 is TGTGCCAGCAGCTTGGCGGGACTAGTCTCCTACAATGAGCAGTTCTTC. This translates into CASSLAGLVSYNEQFF.

This chain links TRBV5-1 with TRBJ2-7; possibly TRBD1 for D (5 bases). Trimming took 0 bases from V and 2 from J, leaving 12 bases between them. Germline CDR1 is SGHRS and CDR2 is YFSETQ. The CDR3 spans 15 residues. CDR3 bases: TGCGCCAGCAGCTTGGTGGGTGACAGCGCCTACGAGCAGTACTTC. Its translation: CASSLVGDSAYEQYF.

Only one count was recorded for this clone. This chain connects TRBV19 to TRBJ2-2, with 7 bases fitting TRBD1. Germline V lookup: CDR1 LNHDA, CDR2 SQIVND (reference sequence). The CDR3 extends over 14 amino acids. With V trimmed by 6 bases and J by 5 bases, 6 bases remained unmatched. DNA of the CDR3: TGTGCCAGTAGAAATCGACAGGGAACCGGGGAGCTGTTTTTT. This sequence encodes CASRNRQGTGELFF.

The V call is TRBV5-5, the J call TRBJ2-1; D call uncertain. The CDR3 sequence is 15 residues long. Germline V lookup: CDR1 SGHKS, CDR2 YYEKEE (reference sequence). V was shortened by 4 bases and J by 4 bases, with 15 bases between the two germline ends. CDR3 amino acids: CASSPFEPLYNEQFF. Here the CDR3 DNA reads TGTGCCAGCAGCCCTTTTGAACCACTATACAATGAGCAGTTCTTC.

The V call is TRBV5-4, the J call TRBJ2-5, with D maybe TRBD1 (6 bases). The CDR3 has 14 residues. Germline V gene lookup returns CDR1 SGHNT and CDR2 YYREEE (reference sequence). The V and J ends lost 4 bases and 1 base respectively, with 11 bases between them. The CDR3 DNA reads as TGTGCCAGCAGCCGAGGGGGAAGCCAAGAGACCCAGTACTTC. This translates into CASSRGGSQETQYF.

V is TRBV7-6 and J is TRBJ2-3; D may be TRBD1 (5 bases). V was shortened by 1 base and J by 2 bases, with 13 bases between the two germline ends. This CDR3 is 16 amino acids long. Germline CDR1 SGHVS, CDR2 FNYEAQ. In DNA, the CDR3 is TGTGCCAGCAGCTTAGTCAGGGTGGGGTACACAGATACGCAGTATTTT. Translating it yields CASSLVRVGYTDTQYF.

The chain carries TRBV21-1 and TRBJ2-7; TRBD1 is taken as the D call from the table, unchecked against the DNA. TRBV21-1 is a pseudogene. The CDR3 contains 16 residues. The CDR3 DNA follows: TGTGCCAGCAGCAAGGATCCTACTAGGGGGACCTACGAGCAGTACTTC. Translating it yields CASSKDPTRGTYEQYF.

The chain is built from TRBV5-5 and TRBJ1-4, with D perhaps matching TRBD1 (6 bases). Germline assignment: CDR1 SGHKS and CDR2 YYEKEE (reference sequence). V gave up 4 bases and J gave up 5 bases, with 12 bases separating them. There are 14 residues in the CDR3. DNA of the CDR3: TGTGCCAGCAGCCCCGGGGGGGCAAATGAAAAACTGTTTTTT. It specifies CASSPGGANEKLFF.

By frequency in the sample, this clone is large (0.1 to 1%). CDR3 nucleotide sequence: TGTGCCAGCTCACCTGCTAGCTCCTACAATGAGCAGTTCTTC. Residues: CASSPASSYNEQFF. This sequence joins TRBV18 and TRBJ2-1; D is undetermined. There are 14 residues in the CDR3. The V gene's germline CDR1 is KGHSH and CDR2 LQKENI. V was cut by 3 bases and J by 0 bases, with 6 bases left in between.

This chain links TRBV7-2 with TRBJ2-3; maybe TRBD1 (8 bases). The V end was cut by 2 bases, the J end by 3 bases, with 18 bases between. Germline loops: CDR1 SGHTA, CDR2 FQGNSA. This CDR3 comprises 17 residues. The CDR3, as DNA: TGTGCCAGCAGCTTATCCGGGGGGCAGGGGGCGACAGATACGCAGTATTTT. It specifies CASSLSGGQGATDTQYF.

This chain links TRBV5-1 with TRBJ1-2; D is unclear. The CDR3 loop spans 14 amino acids. The germline V and J ends were trimmed by 1 base and 7 bases, with 14 bases remaining between them. CDR1 is SGHRS, CDR2 YFSETQ, per germline. The CDR3 sequence: CASSLMTLRGGYTF. Written as DNA, the CDR3 is TGCGCCAGCAGCTTGATGACCTTACGGGGTGGCTACACCTTC.

The chain couples TRBV5-1 to TRBJ2-2; the match to TRBD1 covers 8 bases. Losses at the gene ends were 2 bases for V and 5 bases for J; bases not matched to a gene: 5. The CDR3 runs to 15 residues. In germline, CDR1 is SGHRS, CDR2 YFSETQ. This CDR3 reads CASSFTGGETGELFF. CDR3 nucleotide sequence: TGCGCCAGCAGCTTTACAGGGGGAGAGACCGGGGAGCTGTTTTTT. The full variable domain, completed using reference TRBV5-1 and TRBJ2-2, is KAGVTQTPRYLIKTRGQQVTLSCSPISGHRSVSWYQQTPGQGLQFLFEYFSETQRNKGNFPGRFSGRQFSNSRSEMNVSTLELGDSALYLCASSFTGGETGELFFGEGSRLTVL.

The chain recombines TRBV4-2 with TRBJ2-3, with a weak D call TRBD2 (7 bases). V lost 3 bases to trimming and J lost 2 bases, with 12 bases between them. CDR3 length equals 15 residues. From germline, CDR1 is LGHNA and CDR2 YNFKEQ. CDR3 protein: CASSHGGGNTDTQYF. The CDR3 nucleotides are TGTGCCAGCAGCCATGGGGGGGGCAACACAGATACGCAGTATTTT.

V is TRBV3-1 (or the pseudogene TRBV3-2) and J is TRBJ2-1; 8 nucleotides align to TRBD2. The CDR3 extends over 20 amino acids. The germline V gene has CDR1 LGHDT and CDR2 YNNKEL (reference sequence). V was pared by 3 bases and J by 4 bases, with 20 bases of the junction left unmatched. CDR3 coding DNA: TGTGCCAGCAGCCACAACCGGGGGGGCCTCCACATTACACCTTACAATGAGCAGTTCTTC. This gives the protein CASSHNRGGLHITPYNEQFF.